Each of the 8 T cell receptor beta chains below was sequenced from the same sample in a study of shared clonotypes between healthy human individuals. TCRdb's table, derived via immunoSEQ multiplex PCR, lists solely in-frame clones and lacks some. Found here are around 1,000,000 clones, 60% to 85% of them singletons; the top ten hold approximately 0.9%. The sample comprised memory CD4+ T cells from PBMCs. This sample's subset: CD45RA-negative fraction. Receptors originate from a man aged 18 to 29 in good health. Some clones in this sample may be carry-over from other donors' samples.

The genes are TRBV4-1 and TRBJ2-3; 9 bases match TRBD2. Trimming at V came to 4 bases and at J to 3 bases, leaving 8 bases not matched to a gene. Germline V gene data show CDR1 as MGHRA and CDR2 as YSYEKL. This CDR3 region has 16 residues. CDR3 protein: CASSRDPGLATDTQYF. CDR3 DNA: TGCGCCAGCAGCCGTGATCCGGGACTAGCAACAGATACGCAGTATTTT.

This chain links TRBV9 with TRBJ2-5; D is possibly TRBD1 or TRBD2 (5 bases each). The CDR3 has 13 residues. V lost 4 bases to trimming and J lost 7 bases, with 14 bases between them. Germline V lookup: CDR1 SGDLS, CDR2 YYNGEE. The CDR3 region has the DNA TGTGCCAGCAGCCCCCGAGTGAGGGGGACCCAGTACTTC. Residues: CASSPRVRGTQYF.

J is TRBJ2-5 and V is TRBV28; D possibly corresponds to TRBD1 (6 bases). Germline loops: CDR1 MDHEN, CDR2 SYDVKM. V was cut by 6 bases and J by 5 bases, with 19 bases left in between. The CDR3 totals 15 residues. Here the CDR3 reads CASSRGTLGGETQYF. For the CDR3, the DNA is TGTGCCAGCAGCAGGGGAACACTGGGCGGGGAGACCCAGTACTTC.

V and J are TRBV28 and TRBJ1-1; D unclear. V was cut by 4 bases and J by 10 bases, with 13 bases left in between. The germline CDR1 and CDR2 sequences are MDHEN and SYDVKM. The CDR3 is made up of 12 amino acids. As DNA, the CDR3 is TGTGCCAGCAGTTCCAAAGGTTTTTTAGCTTTCTTT. Encoded protein: CASSSKGFLAFF.

A single count supports this clone. The rearrangement joins TRBV4-1 to TRBJ2-1; TRBD1 is a possible D gene (6 bases). The CDR3 sequence is 13 residues long. With 6 bases removed from V and 8 bases from J, the gap between germline ends came to 14 bases. Per the germline V gene, CDR1 is MGHRA and CDR2 is YSYEKL. CDR3 loop: CASSRQVRDEQFF. CDR3 bases: TGCGCCAGCAGTAGACAGGTCAGGGATGAGCAGTTCTTC.

This clone was observed a few times. This chain connects TRBV4-3 to TRBJ1-5; D remains ambiguous. Trimming left V 1 base short and J 4 bases short, with 5 bases between. Per the germline V gene, CDR1 is LGHNA and CDR2 is YSLEER. The CDR3 contains 13 residues. The CDR3 sequence is CASSQVRNQPQHF. The CDR3 region has the DNA TGCGCCAGCAGCCAAGTCCGGAATCAGCCCCAGCATTTT.

This clone is a singleton in its sample. V is TRBV28 and J is TRBJ2-1; D ambiguous. V was cut by 9 bases and J by 0 bases, with 9 bases left in between. There are 13 residues in the CDR3. CDR1 and CDR2 (germline): MDHEN, SYDVKM. The CDR3 DNA sequence: TGTGCCAGTGAATGGAGCTCCTACAATGAGCAGTTCTTC. This codes for CASEWSSYNEQFF. Full variable domain (missing parts from reference TRBV28 and TRBJ2-1): DVKVTQSSRYLVKRTGEKVFLECVQDMDHENMFWYRQDPGLGLRLIYFSYDVKMKEKGDIPEGYSVSREKKERFSLILESASTNQTSMYLCASEWSSYNEQFFGPGTRLTVL.

The CDR3 DNA is TGTGCCAGCAGCAGACAGGGCGTGAACACTGAAGCTTTCTTT. It codes for CASSRQGVNTEAFF. The V call is TRBV28, the J call TRBJ1-1; 7 bases are shared with TRBD1. The CDR3 has 14 amino acids. Germline-derived CDR1 and CDR2 are MDHEN and SYDVKM. The trim removed 6 bases at V and 0 bases at J, leaving 4 bases unmatched.